The source of this TCR beta chain is a study of T cell clonotyping in hematopoietic cell transplantation. The time point here: recipient sample about 28 days before transplant, after cytoreduction. Recipient blood drawn about 28 days pretransplant and days 30, 100, 180 after. Study-level findings and limits: After transplant, recipient diversity fell while pathologically expanded clonotypes grew through day 180.

A remark on this clone: Its antigen is undetermined.

Profiling relied on immunoSEQ multiplex PCR, and the TCRdb table lists in-frame clones only, not all of them. There are about 47,000 clones in the sample; around 84% occur only once, and approximately 4.9% lies in the top ten. The sequence was obtained from a man in his 60s with myelodysplastic syndrome. Some clones in this sample may be carry-over from other donors' samples. Sequenced material: peripheral blood mononuclear cells, taken before stem cell transplant.

The CDR3 DNA follows: TGCGCCAGCAGCCGCGAACTAGCGCCGAGCTCCTACAATGAGCAGTTCTTC. Amino acid sequence: CASSRELAPSSYNEQFF. This sequence joins TRBV4-3 and TRBJ2-1, with 7 positions matching TRBD2. Per germline, CDR1 LGHNA and CDR2 YSLEER. This CDR3 has 17 residues. Trimming at V came to 4 bases and at J to 0 bases, leaving 9 bases not matched to a gene.